The 31 T cell receptor beta chains reported below all come from one sample, sequenced in a study of OX40 agonist ivuxolimab in advanced cancers. Sequencing was performed with immunoSEQ multiplex PCR; in TCRdb, only in-frame clones are kept and a portion is missing. This table has over 25,000 clones, around 86% appearing once. Sequencing used CD4+ or CD8+ T cells sorted from blood, obtained in a trial of the OX40 agonist ivuxolimab. All receptors come from an adult with an advanced solid tumor such as melanoma, head and neck, liver or kidney cancer.

The chain uses TRBV5-6 and TRBJ2-3; 8 nucleotides match TRBD1. V dropped 4 bases and J dropped 2; count of bases not matched to a gene: 9. The CDR3 totals 16 residues. Germline values: CDR1 SGHDT, CDR2 YYEEEE. CDR3 sequence (DNA): TGTGCCAGCAGCCCCGTACCAGGGGGCTTCACAGATACGCAGTATTTT. Its protein is CASSPVPGGFTDTQYF.

J is TRBJ2-1 and V is TRBV4-3; TRBD2 matches 8 bases. V was pared by 3 bases and J by 10 bases, with 11 bases of the junction left unmatched. Per the germline V gene, CDR1 is LGHNA and CDR2 is YSLEER. The CDR3 is 15 residues long. The CDR3 DNA sequence: TGCGCCAGCAGCCAGGGGTCGGGGGGGATTTGGGAGCAGTTCTTC. Encoded protein: CASSQGSGGIWEQFF.

This clone was seen a few times. The J gene is TRBJ1-1, the V gene TRBV30; D remains unclear. The CDR3 length is 13 residues. The germline V gene encodes CDR1 GTSNPN and CDR2 SVGIG (reference sequence). The V and J ends lost 4 bases and 2 bases respectively, with 11 bases between them. The CDR3 nucleotides are TGTGCCTGGAAAGTAGCTCTTAACACTGAAGCTTTCTTT. It codes for CAWKVALNTEAFF.

The rearrangement joins TRBV9 to TRBJ1-3; 9 bases line up with TRBD1. The CDR3 sequence is 17 residues long. With V trimmed by 3 bases and J by 4 bases, 11 bases remained unmatched. CDR1 is SGDLS, CDR2 YYNGEE, per germline. Here the CDR3 reads CASSEGGGTGHGNTIYF. The CDR3 DNA follows: TGTGCCAGCAGCGAAGGGGGTGGGACAGGGCACGGAAACACCATATATTTT. The whole variable domain, filled in from reference TRBV9 and TRBJ1-3, reads DSGVTQTPKHLITATGQRVTLRCSPRSGDLSVYWYQQSLDQGLQFLIQYYNGEERAKGNILERFSAQQFPDLHSELNLSSLELGDSALYFCASSEGGGTGHGNTIYFGEGSWLTVV.

The chain couples TRBV7-9 to TRBJ2-7; D unresolved. The CDR3 runs 14 residues. Germline CDR1 reads SEHNR; CDR2 reads FQNEAQ (reference sequence). With 7 bases removed from V and 2 bases from J, the gap between germline ends came to 15 bases. CDR3 in DNA: TGTGCCAGCACGTTACGTGAGTCGACCTACGAGCAGTACTTC. This encodes CASTLRESTYEQYF.

J is TRBJ1-2 and V is TRBV7-9; D is undetermined. V was shortened by 10 bases and J by 7 bases, with 19 bases between the two germline ends. The length of the CDR3 is 13 residues. Looked up from germline, CDR1 is SEHNR and CDR2 is FQNEAQ (reference sequence). For the CDR3, the DNA is TGTGCCACCTATCAACAAATGTGGAGTGGCTACACCTTC. Its translation is CATYQQMWSGYTF.

The V gene is TRBV9, the J gene TRBJ1-4; 8 nucleotides match TRBD1. J lost 12 bases, V lost 3 bases, and 4 bases had no gene match. The CDR3 contains 12 residues. Germline values: CDR1 SGDLS, CDR2 YYNGEE. CDR3 sequence (DNA): TGTGCCAGCAGCGGATACAGGGGGGAACTGTTTTTT. Its translation: CASSGYRGELFF.

This chain joins TRBV27 and TRBJ1-2, with D unclear. CDR3 length: 12 amino acids. Trimming took 6 bases from V and 8 from J, leaving 13 bases between them. CDR1 is MNHEY, CDR2 SMNVEV, per germline (reference sequence). Here the CDR3 reads CASSWKGRGYTF. In DNA, the CDR3 is TGTGCCAGCAGCTGGAAGGGTCGAGGCTACACCTTC.

V usage is TRBV4-2 and J usage is TRBJ1-2, with a tentative D call TRBD1 (6 bases). Germline CDR1 LGHNA, CDR2 YNFKEQ. The V and J ends lost 3 bases and 8 bases respectively, with 31 bases between them. This CDR3 is built from 19 residues. The CDR3 sequence: CASSHSRPGSGATVRGYTF. The DNA for the CDR3 is TGTGCCAGCAGCCACAGTAGACCAGGTTCGGGGGCGACCGTCCGGGGCTACACCTTC.

The chain employs TRBV6-5 and TRBJ2-2; the D is unclear. The CDR3 is 16 amino acids. V was clipped by 4 bases and J by 0 bases, with 12 bases between them. CDR1 MNHEY and CDR2 SVGAGI come from the germline V gene. DNA for the CDR3: TGTGCCAGCAGTTCATTTCAAACGTCGAACACCGGGGAGCTGTTTTTT. Amino acids: CASSSFQTSNTGELFF.

The chain couples TRBV21-1 to TRBJ1-6. TRBV21-1 is listed as a pseudogene. This CDR3 is 14 amino acids long. As DNA, the CDR3 is TGTGCCAGCAGCTTAGCGCGGGACAATTCACCCCTCCACTTT. The encoded protein is CASSLARDNSPLHF.

The CDR3 nucleotides read TGTGCCAGCAGTTTAAGTCCTGGGGGCGTAGAGCAGTTCTTC. This translates into CASSLSPGGVEQFF. The chain uses TRBV27 and TRBJ2-1; tentative D call: TRBD1 (6 bases). CDR3 length equals 14 residues. Trimming shortened V by 2 bases and J by 10 bases, and 15 bases separated the two germline ends. Germline V lookup: CDR1 MNHEY, CDR2 SMNVEV (reference sequence).

The chain carries TRBV28 and TRBJ2-1, with D unresolved. This CDR3 comprises 15 residues. Germline loops: CDR1 MDHEN, CDR2 SYDVKM. Trimming shortened V by 7 bases and J by 0 bases, and 13 bases separated the two germline ends. CDR3 in DNA: TGTGCCAGCACCCCGGGCCTGAGCTCCTACAATGAGCAGTTCTTC. Its protein is CASTPGLSSYNEQFF.

The chain joins TRBV6-1 to TRBJ2-1; D call uncertain. Germline CDR1 and CDR2: MNHNS and SASEGT. This CDR3 spans 10 amino acids. V was clipped by 10 bases and J by 0 bases, with 1 base between them. The CDR3: CATSYNEQFF. The CDR3 DNA reads as TGTGCCACCTCCTACAATGAGCAGTTCTTC.

The chain couples TRBV28 to TRBJ1-1; D not certain. The CDR3 is made up of 11 amino acids. In germline, CDR1 is MDHEN, CDR2 SYDVKM. The V end was cut by 2 bases, the J end by 4 bases, with 2 bases between. Here the CDR3 DNA reads TGTGCCAGCAGTTTAGGCACTGAAGCTTTCTTT. Amino acid sequence: CASSLGTEAFF.

The CDR3 protein is CASGQIPNYGYTF. The CDR3 coding sequence is TGTGCCAGCGGGCAAATACCTAACTATGGCTACACCTTC. The J gene is TRBJ1-2, the V gene TRBV2; D not resolved. Germline V CDR1 and CDR2: SNHLY, FYNNEI. The CDR3 consists of 13 residues. V lost 8 bases, J lost 0 bases, and 10 bases lay in between.

The J gene is TRBJ1-6, the V gene TRBV7-2, with D possibly TRBD1 on 5 matching bases. CDR3 size: 18 residues. The V and J ends lost 1 base and 4 bases respectively, with 17 bases between them. The germline V gene encodes CDR1 SGHTA and CDR2 FQGNSA. This chain's CDR3 is CASSLVTPQGAYNSPLHF. Here the CDR3 DNA reads TGTGCCAGCAGCTTAGTAACCCCGCAAGGGGCTTATAATTCACCCCTCCACTTT.

The chain couples TRBV30 to TRBJ1-3; D is undetermined. V lost 5 bases and J 0 bases, leaving 8 bases between the germline ends. In germline, CDR1 is GTSNPN, CDR2 SVGIG (reference sequence). This CDR3 is 13 amino acids long. The CDR3 coding sequence is TGTGCCTGGGACTGGGTCTCTGGAAACACCATATATTTT. Translation gives CAWDWVSGNTIYF.

This chain joins TRBV6-6 and TRBJ2-7; D possibly corresponds to TRBD1 (6 bases). The germline CDR1 and CDR2 sequences are MNHNY and SVGAGI (reference sequence). The CDR3 sequence is 14 residues long. V dropped 4 bases and J dropped 0 bases, with 10 bases sitting between them. CDR3: CASSLGDTSYEQYF. The CDR3 DNA is TGTGCCAGCAGTTTAGGGGACACCTCCTACGAGCAGTACTTC.

The V gene is TRBV11-3, the J gene TRBJ2-7; 13 positions agree with TRBD2. The CDR3 contains 15 residues. With V trimmed by 5 bases and J by 4 bases, 5 bases remained unmatched. Germline lookup yields CDR1 SGHNT and CDR2 YENEEA. The CDR3 loop reads CASSLTSGGAYEQYF. The CDR3 nucleotides read TGTGCCAGCAGCCTAACTAGCGGGGGGGCATACGAGCAGTACTTC.

The V and J genes are TRBV5-6 and TRBJ2-1; TRBD2 agrees at 12 bases. V lost 3 bases to trimming and J lost 0 bases; unmatched junction nucleotides: 10. Germline V gene lookup returns CDR1 SGHDT and CDR2 YYEEEE. This CDR3 is 19 amino acids long. CDR3 sequence reads: CASSSPTSGRSPSYNEQFF. CDR3 coding DNA: TGTGCCAGCAGCTCACCCACTAGCGGGAGGTCCCCCTCCTACAATGAGCAGTTCTTC.

The rearrangement uses TRBV4-1 and TRBJ1-1; no reliable D call. The V end lost 1 base, the J end lost 5 bases, and 8 bases lay between the germline ends. Germline loops: CDR1 MGHRA, CDR2 YSYEKL. The CDR3 has 13 amino acids. This chain's CDR3 is CASSQGYRTEAFF. The CDR3 DNA reads as TGCGCCAGCAGCCAAGGATATAGAACTGAAGCTTTCTTT.

CDR3 amino acids: CASSDGFSAGEQYF. In DNA, the CDR3 is TGTGCCAGCAGCGACGGGTTCTCAGCGGGTGAGCAGTACTTC. The rearrangement links TRBV9 to TRBJ2-7, with D maybe TRBD2 (6 bases). This CDR3 comprises 14 residues. CDR1 is SGDLS and CDR2 is YYNGEE in the germline V gene. Deletions cut 3 bases from V and 7 bases from J, with 17 bases between.

The table lists this clone with a count of one. This chain uses TRBV14 with TRBJ2-3; 7 nucleotides line up with TRBD1. V trimming: 5 bases; J trimming: 4 bases; junction bases outside the gene matches: 9. Germline CDR1 is SGHDN and CDR2 is FVKESK. This CDR3 has 15 residues. The CDR3: CASSDQGVFADTQYF. The CDR3 DNA sequence: TGTGCCAGCAGCGACCAGGGGGTTTTTGCAGATACGCAGTATTTT.

The chain employs TRBV11-1 and TRBJ1-3; D gene unclear. Trimming took 2 bases from V and 0 from J, leaving 17 bases between them. This CDR3 spans 18 amino acids. Germline CDR1 is SGHAT and CDR2 is FQDESV (reference sequence). In DNA form, the CDR3 reads TGTGCCAGCAGCTTAACTTCGCAGGATGACTTCTCTGGAAACACCATATATTTT. This sequence encodes CASSLTSQDDFSGNTIYF.

The chain combines TRBV19 with TRBJ1-1; D is possibly TRBD1 (5 bases). The CDR3 length is 15 residues. The germline CDR1 and CDR2 sequences are LNHDA and SQIVND (reference sequence). The V and J ends lost 2 bases and 5 bases respectively, with 15 bases between them. The CDR3 bases are TGTGCCAGTAGTATAAACCCCTACGGGGGGACTGAAGCTTTCTTT. This codes for CASSINPYGGTEAFF.

V is TRBV28 and J is TRBJ2-7; no firm D call. The CDR3 consists of 12 residues. CDR1 MDHEN and CDR2 SYDVKM come from the germline V gene. The germline V and J ends were trimmed by 2 bases and 1 base, with 3 bases remaining between them. The CDR3 DNA follows: TGTGCCAGCAGTTTAGATTCCTACGAGCAGTACTTC. Its translation is CASSLDSYEQYF.

The V and J genes are TRBV7-3 and TRBJ2-3, with 13 bases fitting TRBD2. V lost 4 bases to trimming and J lost 0 bases; unmatched junction nucleotides: 7. Germline CDR1 reads SGHTA; CDR2 reads FQGTGA. The CDR3 loop spans 18 amino acids. CDR3 region: CASSYRTSGGTSTDTQYF. The CDR3 DNA reads TGTGCCAGCAGCTACAGGACTAGCGGGGGTACTAGCACAGATACGCAGTATTTT.

This rearrangement joins TRBV6-5 to TRBJ2-7; a possible D gene is TRBD2 (5 bases). The CDR3 loop spans 15 amino acids. The germline V gene encodes CDR1 MNHEY and CDR2 SVGAGI. Trimming stripped 2 bases from V and 5 bases from J, with 16 bases between. CDR3 region: CASSYALRVGDEQYF. DNA of the CDR3: TGTGCCAGCAGTTACGCATTGAGGGTTGGGGACGAGCAGTACTTC.

The chain carries TRBV28 and TRBJ2-2; D is ambiguous. CDR3 size: 12 residues. Trimming removed 10 bases at V and 6 bases at J, with 12 bases between. Germline CDR1 and CDR2: MDHEN and SYDVKM. DNA for the CDR3: TGTGCCACCGCCGCCGGATCCGGGGAGCTGTTTTTT. Encoded protein: CATAAGSGELFF.

This clone was seen a few times. The rearrangement links TRBV27 to TRBJ2-7; D unclear. The CDR3 contains 14 residues. The germline CDR1 and CDR2 sequences are MNHEY and SMNVEV (reference sequence). Trimming pared 1 base from V and 2 bases from J, leaving 9 bases between. CDR3 nucleotides: TGTGCCAGCAGTTTATTAAGTACAGCCTACGAGCAGTACTTC. It is translated as CASSLLSTAYEQYF.